A single sample is the source of the 27 T cell receptor beta chains below, sequenced in a study of beta chain features in type 1 diabetes. Expressed TCRB transcripts got sequenced, as all isolated RNA was reverse transcribed. TCRdb's table, derived via immunoSEQ multiplex PCR, lists solely in-frame clones and lacks some. The profile covers a few hundred thousand clones, with more than 11% appearing a single time and roughly 0.04% taken by the ten largest. Sequenced material: naive CD4+ T cells from blood. The receptors derive from a man in his thirties or forties in good health.

This clone was counted only a few times. The chain links TRBV19 to TRBJ2-5, with 8 bases matching TRBD1. After removal of 4 bases from V and 4 bases from J, the junction contained 8 bases not matched to a gene. Germline V gene lookup returns CDR1 LNHDA and CDR2 SQIVND (reference sequence). The CDR3 runs to 15 residues. CDR3 nucleotides: TGTGCCAGTAGTAGAGGACAGGGAGGACGAGAGACCCAGTACTTC. It is translated as CASSRGQGGRETQYF.

There are a few counts of this clone. This chain joins TRBV21-1 and TRBJ2-7; TRBD2 was called by the table and not checked on the DNA. TRBV21-1 is tagged as a pseudogene. The CDR3 loop spans 17 amino acids. This CDR3 is CASSKEGRDLSSYEQYV. CDR3 bases: TGTGCCAGCAGCAAAGAAGGGAGGGACCTAAGCTCCTACGAGCAGTACGTC.

This clone was observed a handful of times. The chain employs TRBV5-1 and TRBJ2-5; maybe TRBD2 (5 bases). Germline loops: CDR1 SGHRS, CDR2 YFSETQ. Between the trimmed V and J ends, which lost 4 bases and 6 bases, there was a span of 16 bases. This CDR3 has 14 amino acids. The CDR3 sequence is CASSPIRRRQTQYF. CDR3 DNA sequence: TGCGCCAGCAGCCCGATTAGGAGGAGGCAGACCCAGTACTTC.

This clone was seen a few times. J is TRBJ2-2 and V is TRBV9; D is uncertain. Between the trimmed V and J ends, which lost 0 bases and 7 bases, there was a span of 4 bases. This CDR3 has 12 residues. Germline V gives CDR1 SGDLS, CDR2 YYNGEE. CDR3 residues: CASSVEVGELFF. The DNA of the CDR3 is TGTGCCAGCAGCGTAGAGGTCGGGGAGCTGTTTTTT.

In nucleotides, the CDR3 is TGTGCCAGCAGCAACAAGGGCACCGGGGAGCTGTTTTTT. This encodes CASSNKGTGELFF. The chain couples TRBV6-5 to TRBJ2-2, with no clear D. The V end was cut by 6 bases, the J end by 4 bases, with 9 bases between. The CDR3 consists of 13 residues. Germline V lookup: CDR1 MNHEY, CDR2 SVGAGI.

The chain links TRBV7-9 to TRBJ2-1, with D possibly TRBD1 on 5 matching bases. Germline V gives CDR1 SEHNR, CDR2 FQNEAQ (reference sequence). Deletions cut 6 bases from V and 7 bases from J, with 16 bases between. This CDR3 region has 14 residues. The chain's CDR3 is CASSVDIGRNEQFF. CDR3 DNA sequence: TGTGCCAGCAGTGTGGACATTGGGCGGAATGAGCAGTTCTTC.

The chain has TRBV5-3 and TRBJ1-2, with D unresolved. TRBV5-3 is filed as an ORF, its function uncertain. The CDR3 runs 14 residues. Trimming cost V 4 bases and J 0 bases, with 10 bases left between them. CDR3: CARSPPLPNYGYTF. Here the CDR3 DNA reads TGTGCCAGAAGCCCCCCATTACCTAACTATGGCTACACCTTC.

CDR3 bases: TGTGCCAGCAGTGAAAGGGACAGGGATCAAGATACGCAGTATTTT. This sequence encodes CASSERDRDQDTQYF. The chain recombines TRBV6-1 with TRBJ2-3; the match to TRBD1 covers 9 bases. Losses at the gene ends were 2 bases for V and 5 bases for J; bases not matched to a gene: 5. CDR3 length: 15 amino acids. In germline, CDR1 is MNHNS, CDR2 SASEGT.

The table lists this clone with a few counts. The chain carries TRBV2 and TRBJ2-7; D call uncertain. Germline CDR1 reads SNHLY; CDR2 reads FYNNEI. CDR3 length: 11 residues. The germline V and J ends were trimmed by 4 bases and 3 bases, with 4 bases remaining between them. The CDR3 DNA reads TGTGCCAGCAGTGTCTTCTACGAGCAGTACTTC. It codes for CASSVFYEQYF.

The chain links TRBV7-9 to TRBJ1-6; possibly TRBD1 for D (6 bases). The CDR3 covers 11 residues. Trimming took off 5 bases at V and 15 bases at J, with 11 bases between the two ends. Germline V gene sequence: CDR1 SEHNR, CDR2 FQNEAQ (reference sequence). The CDR3 loop reads CASSLDRNLHF. CDR3 DNA: TGTGCCAGCAGCCTCGACAGGAACCTCCACTTT.

This clone was seen a few times. This chain joins TRBV19 and TRBJ1-1; 7 bases are shared with TRBD1. The CDR3 extends over 12 amino acids. Per the germline V gene, CDR1 is LNHDA and CDR2 is SQIVND (reference sequence). J was trimmed by 4 bases and V by 8 bases; bases with no gene match: 4. The CDR3 bases are TGTGCCAGTGGGACAGTGAGCACTGAAGCTTTCTTT. It codes for CASGTVSTEAFF.

The rearrangement links TRBV11-2 to TRBJ2-3, with D unclear. Germline CDR1 reads SGHAT; CDR2 reads FQNNGV. CDR3 length: 14 residues. Between the trimmed V and J ends, which lost 6 bases and 0 bases, there was a span of 10 bases. CDR3: CASRYSPSTDTQYF. DNA of the CDR3: TGTGCCAGCAGGTACTCGCCTAGCACAGATACGCAGTATTTT.

The chain joins TRBV6-4 to TRBJ2-7; 8 bases map to TRBD1. Germline trimming cut 5 bases from V and 5 bases from J; bases unmatched to any gene: 11. Per the germline V gene, CDR1 is MRHNA and CDR2 is SNTAGT. The CDR3 sequence is 15 residues long. In DNA form, the CDR3 reads TGTGCCAGCAGTCCGACAGGGGAAGGCCTCCACGAGCAGTACTTC. This encodes CASSPTGEGLHEQYF.

As concerns this clone: A read error may account for a junction end that differs from germline. The chain employs TRBV5-1 and TRBJ1-1; D ambiguous. Germline CDR1 reads SGHRS; CDR2 reads YFSETQ. The CDR3 sequence is 11 residues long. The CDR3 DNA is TGCGCCAGCAGCTTGAACTCTGAAGCTTTCTTT. This translates into CASSLNSEAFF.

In regard to this clone: Other DNA sequences within the sample encode an identical CDR3. The chain links TRBV30 to TRBJ1-2; no reliable D call. Looked up from germline, CDR1 is GTSNPN and CDR2 is SVGIG (reference sequence). There are 13 residues in the CDR3. Trimming took 5 bases from V and 4 from J, leaving 14 bases between them. In nucleotides, the CDR3 is TGTGCCTGGCGTCTTATGGACGGCTATGGCTACACCTTC. Its translation: CAWRLMDGYGYTF.

This clone has a handful of counts. The rearrangement joins TRBV9 to TRBJ2-1; TRBD1 agrees at 8 bases. J was trimmed by 6 bases and V by 3 bases; bases with no gene match: 5. CDR3 length: 14 amino acids. Germline V gene sequence: CDR1 SGDLS, CDR2 YYNGEE. The DNA of the CDR3 is TGTGCCAGCAGCGCAGACAGGGGAATCAATGAGCAGTTCTTC. Protein product: CASSADRGINEQFF.

This clone appeared a few times. The CDR3 loop is CARARERPSYNEQFF. The DNA of the CDR3 is TGCGCCAGGGCCCGGGAGAGACCCTCCTACAATGAGCAGTTCTTC. This chain joins TRBV5-1 and TRBJ2-1, with D maybe TRBD2 (6 bases). Germline V CDR1 and CDR2: SGHRS, YFSETQ. Deletions cut 8 bases from V and 0 bases from J, with 15 bases between. The CDR3 length is 15 residues.

This clone occurred a few times. The genes are TRBV4-3 and TRBJ1-5, with 8 nucleotides matching TRBD1. The ends lost 11 bases at V and 2 bases at J; junction bases unmatched: 11. Germline CDR1 is LGHNA and CDR2 is YSLEER. The CDR3 contains 15 residues. This chain's CDR3 is CAAFKQGGGNQPQHF. The CDR3 DNA is TGCGCCGCATTTAAACAGGGGGGAGGCAATCAGCCCCAGCATTTT.

This clone has a handful of counts. The chain recombines TRBV5-6 with TRBJ2-3, with 8 bases that match TRBD2. Per the germline V gene, CDR1 is SGHDT and CDR2 is YYEEEE. With V trimmed by 1 base and J by 5 bases, 6 bases remained unmatched. CDR3 length equals 15 residues. The CDR3 coding sequence is TGTGCCAGCAGCTTGTTAGCGGGATACGAAGATACGCAGTATTTT. Amino acids: CASSLLAGYEDTQYF.

J is TRBJ1-2 and V is TRBV2; 7 bases are a match to TRBD1. V shed 7 bases, J shed 6 bases, and the junction held 11 bases outside the gene matches. Germline V gene sequence: CDR1 SNHLY, CDR2 FYNNEI. The CDR3 has 14 amino acids. CDR3 in amino acids: CASTGDSLYHGYTF. CDR3 in DNA: TGTGCCAGCACAGGGGACAGTCTCTACCATGGCTACACCTTC.

The genes are TRBV11-2 and TRBJ2-7; TRBD2 is a possible D gene (6 bases). CDR1 is SGHAT, CDR2 FQNNGV, per germline. The CDR3 spans 16 residues. Trimming removed 1 base at V and 2 bases at J, with 15 bases between. This CDR3 reads CASSLVSAGLTYEQYF. As DNA, the CDR3 is TGTGCCAGCAGCTTAGTTTCCGCCGGACTAACCTACGAGCAGTACTTC.

This clone was detected a few times. The chain joins TRBV14 to TRBJ2-7; 8 nucleotides align to TRBD1. Losses at the gene ends were 4 bases for V and 6 bases for J; bases not matched to a gene: 14. The germline gives CDR1 SGHDN, CDR2 FVKESK. The CDR3 contains 16 residues. The CDR3 here is CASSPTPGQARGEQYF. The CDR3 DNA reads TGTGCCAGCAGCCCTACCCCGGGACAGGCTCGGGGCGAGCAGTACTTC.

This clone was counted between two and nine times. V is TRBV2 and J is TRBJ2-1; 9 nucleotides agree with TRBD1. The CDR3 is 14 residues long. J lost 5 bases, V lost 4 bases, and 3 bases had no gene match. Germline CDR1 reads SNHLY; CDR2 reads FYNNEI. The CDR3 sequence: CASSADRGNNEQFF. The CDR3 DNA follows: TGTGCCAGCAGTGCGGACAGGGGAAACAATGAGCAGTTCTTC.

The chain is built from TRBV30 and TRBJ1-2, with 7 bases that match TRBD1. In germline, CDR1 is GTSNPN, CDR2 SVGIG (reference sequence). Trimming at V came to 0 bases and at J to 4 bases, leaving 8 bases not matched to a gene. This CDR3 comprises 15 residues. The CDR3 DNA is TGTGCCTGGAGTGTACGACCAGGGGGGGCCTATGGCTACACCTTC. Protein sequence: CAWSVRPGGAYGYTF.

The CDR3 is CASSSNRGSLQETQYF. Written as DNA, the CDR3 is TGTGCCAGCAGCTCAAACAGGGGTTCTCTACAAGAGACCCAGTACTTC. The chain combines TRBV28 with TRBJ2-5; TRBD1 matches at 7 bases. V gave up 6 bases and J gave up 2 bases; unmatched junction bases: 12. CDR3 size: 16 residues. Germline values: CDR1 MDHEN, CDR2 SYDVKM.

The V gene is TRBV7-2, the J gene TRBJ2-7; maybe TRBD1 (6 bases). V was trimmed by 6 bases and J by 2 bases, leaving 14 bases between them. Per germline, CDR1 SGHTA and CDR2 FQGNSA. The length of the CDR3 is 14 residues. CDR3 bases: TGTGCCAGCAGTCCTTCCCAGGGGCCCTACGAGCAGTACTTC. As protein: CASSPSQGPYEQYF.

This chain joins TRBV7-9 and TRBJ2-5; perhaps D is TRBD1 or TRBD2 (5 bases each). V was cut by 3 bases and J by 1 base, with 9 bases left in between. The CDR3 runs 14 residues. Germline-derived CDR1 and CDR2 are SEHNR and FQNEAQ (reference sequence). This chain's CDR3 is CASSFSGRQETQYF. CDR3 nucleotide sequence: TGTGCCAGCAGCTTCTCGGGGCGCCAAGAGACCCAGTACTTC.